These 2 T cell receptor beta chains were all obtained from the same sample, sequenced in a study of blood T cell repertoires in COVID-19. The table came from immunoSEQ multiplex PCR; TCRdb's copy has only in-frame clones and leaves some out. The sample has 250,000 to 300,000 clones, approximately 90% seen once; the top ten hold over 7.5%. The sequenced material came from PBMCs or T cells enriched from blood (not recorded which). Receptors originate from a man aged 40-55 years who had recovered from COVID-19.

The chain joins TRBV6-2 or TRBV6-3 to TRBJ2-7; TRBD1 is a possible D gene (5 bases). The CDR3 is 15 amino acids. Trimming removed 4 bases from V and 1 base from J, with 14 bases in between. Germline lookup yields CDR1 MNHEY and CDR2 SVGEGT. The CDR3 protein is CASSLWQGISYEQYF. CDR3 coding DNA: TGTGCCAGCAGTTTGTGGCAGGGCATATCCTACGAGCAGTACTTC.

This clone occurred once. V and J are TRBV6-2 or TRBV6-3 and TRBJ1-1; tentatively, D is TRBD1 (5 bases). Deletions cut 5 bases from V and 4 bases from J, with 17 bases between. The CDR3 length is 15 residues. The germline V gene encodes CDR1 MNHEY and CDR2 SVGEGT. This CDR3 reads CASSPRAVTGTEAFF. In DNA, the CDR3 is TGTGCCAGCAGTCCCAGGGCAGTGACGGGCACTGAAGCTTTCTTT.